Below are 29 T cell receptor beta chains sequenced from a single sample in a study of blood T cells in healthy people across ages. The second PCR ran roughly 7 to 11 cycles with a sample-barcoded 5' primer and J-beta primers. Each CDR3 protein gets one entry after TCRdb re-called the 5' RACE reads with MiXCR. The sample has roughly 800,000 distinct CDR3 sequences; 55% to 75% are singletons. Sequencing was performed on blood. The receptors originated from a young man in good health.

This clonotype was observed a few times. The J gene is TRBJ2-5, the V gene TRBV4-1; 12 nucleotides align to TRBD2. This CDR3 has 17 residues. J gave up 2 bases and V 1 base, and 5 bases lay outside the gene matches. CDR1 MGHRA and CDR2 YSYEKL come from the germline V gene. The CDR3 region has the DNA TGCGCCAGCAGCCAAGCCCAACTAGCGGGAGGACAAGAGACCCAGTACTTC. Its protein product is CASSQAQLAGGQETQYF.

The chain is built from TRBV12-3 or TRBV12-4 and TRBJ1-1; D not resolved. The CDR3 loop spans 13 amino acids. V was clipped by 5 bases and J by 4 bases, with 11 bases between them. The CDR3 reads CASSLDIGTEAFF. The CDR3 DNA is TGTGCCAGCAGTCTCGACATAGGCACTGAAGCTTTCTTT.

The chain links TRBV7-3 to TRBJ2-2, with 10 nucleotides matching TRBD2. V was pared by 6 bases and J by 6 bases, with 10 bases of the junction left unmatched. Germline values: CDR1 SGHTA, CDR2 FQGTGA. The CDR3 runs to 16 residues. The CDR3 bases are TGTGCCAGCAGTAAGAGCGGGAGGGCCTTGGCCGGGGAGCTGTTTTTT. As protein: CASSKSGRALAGELFF.

The table lists this clonotype with a few counts. The V gene is TRBV7-9, the J gene TRBJ2-7; 10 bases are a match to TRBD2. V was pared by 4 bases and J by 7 bases, with 4 bases of the junction left unmatched. CDR3 size: 13 residues. CDR1 is SEHNR, CDR2 FQNEAQ, per germline (reference sequence). The CDR3 DNA follows: TGTGCCAGCAGCTCAGAACTAGCGGGGGAGCAGTACTTC. It specifies CASSSELAGEQYF.

This sequence joins TRBV6-5 and TRBJ2-5; D is unresolved. The V end was cut by 2 bases, the J end by 5 bases, with 12 bases between. The CDR3 spans 14 residues. From germline, CDR1 is MNHEY and CDR2 SVGAGI. The CDR3 DNA sequence: TGTGCCAGCAGTTACAAGGGTGGGCGGGAGACCCAGTACTTC. Residues: CASSYKGGRETQYF.

The chain couples TRBV20-1 to TRBJ2-4; 10 bases align to TRBD2. CDR3 length: 14 residues. The germline gives CDR1 DFQATT, CDR2 SNEGSKA (reference sequence). V was clipped by 5 bases and J by 13 bases; unmatched bases: 14. CDR3 DNA: TGCAGTGCTCCCCTAGCGGGAGCAGTCAATGAGCAGTACTTC. It encodes CSAPLAGAVNEQYF.

This sequence joins TRBV27 and TRBJ2-5; D gene uncertain. CDR3 length equals 12 residues. V was shortened by 3 bases and J by 11 bases, with 13 bases between the two germline ends. The germline V gene has CDR1 MNHEY and CDR2 SMNVEV (reference sequence). The CDR3 protein is CASSFVGNEQYF. The DNA of the CDR3 is TGTGCCAGCAGTTTTGTGGGCAATGAGCAGTACTTC.

This clonotype was recorded a few times. J is TRBJ1-2 and V is TRBV7-9, with 7 bases aligning to TRBD1. Germline V gives CDR1 SEHNR, CDR2 FQNEAQ (reference sequence). CDR3 length equals 14 residues. The ends lost 4 bases at V and 8 bases at J; junction bases unmatched: 10. Here the CDR3 DNA reads TGTGCCAGCAGCTCAGGAACAGGGGATCGCGGCTACACCTTC. Residues: CASSSGTGDRGYTF.

The chain is built from TRBV6-6 and TRBJ2-1; D call uncertain. The CDR3 has 12 amino acids. Trimming stripped 8 bases from V and 5 bases from J, with 10 bases between. Germline lookup yields CDR1 MNHNY and CDR2 SVGAGI (reference sequence). The DNA for the CDR3 is TGTGCCAGCGTCACGGGTAACAATGAGCAGTTCTTC. Residues: CASVTGNNEQFF.

The chain links TRBV7-8 to TRBJ2-3; no reliable D call. Trimming removed 6 bases from V and 6 bases from J, with 13 bases in between. Per germline, CDR1 SGHVS and CDR2 FQNEAQ. CDR3 length: 13 residues. The CDR3 nucleotides are TGTGCCAGCAGGACCCGTGCCAGGGATACGCAGTATTTT. Residues: CASRTRARDTQYF.

V and J are TRBV11-2 and TRBJ2-5; D may correspond to TRBD1 or TRBD2 (5 bases each). Germline V CDR1 and CDR2: SGHAT, FQNNGV. The V end lost 5 bases, the J end lost 11 bases, and 24 bases lay between the germline ends. The CDR3 spans 15 residues. The CDR3 DNA reads TGTGCCAGCAGCCCTCTTCAGGGTCTCCTCGGGGAGCAGTACTTC. Protein product: CASSPLQGLLGEQYF.

Here the CDR3 DNA reads TGTGCCAGCAGCCAAACTTCCCCGAGATGGACCCAGTACTTC. It encodes CASSQTSPRWTQYF. The chain carries TRBV3-1 and TRBJ2-5; no clear D. Germline CDR1 is LGHDT and CDR2 is YNNKEL (reference sequence). Trimming cost V 2 bases and J 7 bases, with 14 bases left between them. The CDR3 has 14 amino acids.

The rearrangement links TRBV10-3 to TRBJ2-7; 8 nucleotides line up with TRBD2. CDR1 and CDR2 from the germline V gene are ENHRY and SYGVKD. The V gene end was trimmed by 3 bases and the J gene end by 6 bases; junction bases not matched to a gene: 13. The CDR3 is made up of 16 amino acids. Here the CDR3 DNA reads TGTGCCATCAGTGATAATATGAGGGGACTAGTATTCGAGCAGTACTTC. Its protein product is CAISDNMRGLVFEQYF.

The rearrangement uses TRBV12-3 or TRBV12-4 and TRBJ2-1; 9 nucleotides match TRBD2. This CDR3 has 16 residues. J lost 9 bases, V lost 6 bases, and 15 bases had no gene match. The CDR3 DNA reads as TGTGCCAGCAGCCTTTATGCGGGAGGGCCACTAAGTGAGCAGTTCTTC. It codes for CASSLYAGGPLSEQFF.

This clonotype appeared a single time. The rearrangement joins TRBV7-2 to TRBJ2-3, with 11 bases fitting TRBD2. CDR3 length: 18 amino acids. The junction had 10 bases not matched to a gene; V was cut back by 3 bases and J by 2 bases. Looked up from germline, CDR1 is SGHTA and CDR2 is FQGNSA. CDR3 bases: TGTGCCAGCAGCTTCTTTCGCGGACTAGCGGGTAACACAGATACGCAGTATTTT. Protein sequence: CASSFFRGLAGNTDTQYF.

This chain joins TRBV10-2 and TRBJ2-5; possible D gene TRBD2, 5 bases. The DNA end lines up better with TRBJ2-7; the J call may be wrong. Germline V gene data show CDR1 as WSHSY and CDR2 as SAAADI. This CDR3 region has 14 residues. The CDR3 nucleotides are TGCGCCACCTCGCCGGGAAGTTACTCCTACGAGCAGTACTTC. This encodes CATSPGSYSYEQYF.

The table lists this clonotype with a few counts. The V and J genes are TRBV6-1 and TRBJ2-5, with D tentatively TRBD1 (6 bases). The germline CDR1 and CDR2 sequences are MNHNS and SASEGT. This CDR3 region has 13 residues. V dropped 4 bases and J dropped 6 bases, with 12 bases sitting between them. In nucleotides, the CDR3 is TGTGCCAGCAGTGCTGAGGGGGTAAAGACCCAGTACTTC. It yields the protein CASSAEGVKTQYF.

The rearrangement joins TRBV10-3 to TRBJ2-3; D might be TRBD1 (5 bases). The CDR3 runs to 15 residues. The ends were cut back, 0 bases at V and 4 bases at J, with 11 bases in the middle. The germline V gene encodes CDR1 ENHRY and CDR2 SYGVKD. The CDR3 protein is CAISESIQGADTQYF. The CDR3, as DNA: TGTGCCATCAGTGAGTCGATTCAGGGCGCAGATACGCAGTATTTT.

This clonotype was counted many times. The chain employs TRBV7-9 and TRBJ1-5; the match to TRBD1 covers 8 bases. J was trimmed by 4 bases and V by 5 bases; bases with no gene match: 7. The CDR3 extends over 15 amino acids. The germline V gene has CDR1 SEHNR and CDR2 FQNEAQ (reference sequence). CDR3 bases: TGTGCCAGCAGCCTCGGACAGGGTTCTAATCAGCCCCAGCATTTT. Amino acids: CASSLGQGSNQPQHF.

The rearrangement uses TRBV20-1 and TRBJ2-7, with TRBD2 as a possible D gene (6 bases). Gene TRBJ2-5 matches the end of the DNA better, so the J call may be wrong. Germline CDR1 reads DFQATT; CDR2 reads SNEGSKA (reference sequence). The CDR3 runs to 12 residues. The CDR3 DNA sequence: TGCAGTGCCAACACCGGGGGAGAGACCCAGTACTTC. Its translation is CSANTGGETQYF.

This sequence joins TRBV10-3 and TRBJ2-7; TRBD2 is a possible D gene (5 bases). Near its end, the DNA agrees better with TRBJ2-5, so the J call may be wrong. CDR1 is ENHRY and CDR2 is SYGVKD in the germline V gene. The length of the CDR3 is 14 residues. The CDR3 coding sequence is TGTGCCATCAGTGAGTCGACTATTCCTGTGACCCAGTACTTC. This encodes CAISESTIPVTQYF.

V is TRBV20-1 and J is TRBJ1-2; D may be TRBD1 (5 bases). Looked up from germline, CDR1 is DFQATT and CDR2 is SNEGSKA (reference sequence). The CDR3 totals 11 residues. The V end lost 6 bases, the J end lost 8 bases, and 13 bases lay between the germline ends. The CDR3 region has the DNA TGCAGTGCCGCGGGACCTGGCGGCTACACCTTC. It translates to CSAAGPGGYTF.

This chain uses TRBV12-3 or TRBV12-4 with TRBJ1-1; D is perhaps TRBD1 (6 bases). The V gene lost 6 bases and the J gene lost 5 bases, with 16 bases spanning the gap. The length of the CDR3 is 14 residues. The CDR3: CASRSGTRGTEAFF. CDR3 sequence (DNA): TGTGCCAGCAGATCCGGGACAAGAGGAACTGAAGCTTTCTTT.

This rearrangement joins TRBV5-1 to TRBJ1-2, with unresolved D. CDR1 SGHRS and CDR2 YFSETQ come from the germline V gene. Trimming took off 0 bases at V and 1 base at J, with 16 bases between the two ends. This CDR3 has 17 residues. CDR3 sequence (DNA): TGCGCCAGCAGCTTGGGTCGGAGGCCTTACGATAACTATGGCTACACCTTC. Its translation is CASSLGRRPYDNYGYTF.

Remarks on this clonotype: One junction end does not reproduce the germline sequence, and a read error may be involved. The chain employs TRBV9 and TRBJ2-6, with D unclear. The germline gives CDR1 SGDLS, CDR2 YYNGEE. The CDR3 is 17 residues long. CDR3 amino acids: CAGSVLGTPSGANVLTF. CDR3 coding DNA: TGTGCCGGCAGCGTACTCGGTACCCCCTCTGGGGCCAACGTCCTGACTTTC.

The V and J genes are TRBV3-1 and TRBJ2-5; D unresolved. The CDR3 totals 13 residues. V was cut by 1 base and J by 1 base, with 4 bases left in between. CDR1 LGHDT and CDR2 YNNKEL come from the germline V gene (reference sequence). DNA of the CDR3: TGTGCCAGCAGCCAAGCCACCCAAGAGACCCAGTACTTC. Its translation is CASSQATQETQYF.

The chain recombines TRBV20-1 with TRBJ2-3; 9 positions match TRBD2. After removal of 6 bases from V and 2 bases from J, the junction contained 6 bases not matched to a gene. In germline, CDR1 is DFQATT, CDR2 SNEGSKA (reference sequence). This CDR3 contains 14 residues. The CDR3 loop is CSATLAGITDTQYF. Here the CDR3 DNA reads TGCAGTGCCACACTAGCGGGTATCACAGATACGCAGTATTTT.

This clonotype was picked up a small number of times. V is TRBV6-5 and J is TRBJ2-7; 12 bases fit TRBD2. Germline CDR1 is MNHEY and CDR2 is SVGAGI. The CDR3 is made up of 20 amino acids. V shed 0 bases and J 2 bases; nucleotides not matched to a gene: 14. Here the CDR3 reads CASSYSPPMTSGSFTYEQYF. CDR3 nucleotide sequence: TGTGCCAGCAGTTACTCGCCCCCTATGACTAGCGGGAGTTTTACCTACGAGCAGTACTTC.

This clonotype turned up a few times. V gene TRBV7-2 combines with J gene TRBJ2-1, with D unresolved. Trimming took 2 bases from V and 0 from J, leaving 8 bases between them. Germline V CDR1 and CDR2: SGHTA, FQGNSA. The CDR3 runs to 15 residues. The CDR3 bases are TGTGCCAGCAGCTTAAACGAGTTCTCCTACAATGAGCAGTTCTTC. Protein product: CASSLNEFSYNEQFF.